A single sample gave rise to the 29 T cell receptor beta chains below, sequenced in a study of T cells in Graves' hyperthyroidism and ophthalmopathy. Using RNA transcripts as the source, TCR beta CDR3 regions were amplified. Primed by the HTBI set, a first-round RT-PCR was run on the TCR CDR3. TCRdb reprocessed the multiplex PCR reads via MiXCR and lists one record per CDR3 protein. This sample has more than 550,000 distinct CDR3 sequences, with about 17% found just once. Sequences were obtained from blood. These receptors came from a woman aged 45-65 years with Graves' hyperthyroidism that later progressed to Graves' ophthalmopathy.

This sequence joins TRBV15 and TRBJ2-5; D ambiguous. Trimming took 2 bases from V and 2 from J, leaving 9 bases between them. This CDR3 region has 14 residues. Germline loops: CDR1 LNHNV, CDR2 YYDKDF (reference sequence). CDR3 residues: CATSRYGTQETQYF. DNA of the CDR3: TGTGCCACCAGCAGATACGGAACTCAAGAGACCCAGTACTTC.

This clonotype was seen more than once but under ten times. The chain carries TRBV19 and TRBJ2-1; 9 positions agree with TRBD1. CDR3 length equals 15 residues. CDR1 LNHDA and CDR2 SQIVND come from the germline V gene (reference sequence). The junction had 6 bases not matched to a gene; V was cut back by 5 bases and J by 4 bases. CDR3 coding DNA: TGTGCCAGTAGTGTGGGACAGGGACTTTACAATGAGCAGTTCTTC. It codes for CASSVGQGLYNEQFF.

The CDR3 reads CASSPDRSNQPQHF. In DNA, the CDR3 is TGTGCCAGCAGTCCCGACAGGAGCAATCAGCCCCAGCATTTT. The gene calls are TRBV12-3 or TRBV12-4 and TRBJ1-5, with D tentatively TRBD1 (6 bases). The CDR3 is 14 residues long. The germline V and J ends were trimmed by 5 bases and 1 base, with 9 bases remaining between them.

This chain connects TRBV7-9 to TRBJ2-7; D is perhaps TRBD2 (5 bases). Germline assignment: CDR1 SEHNR and CDR2 FQNEAQ (reference sequence). The CDR3 consists of 15 residues. Trimming cost V 1 base and J 2 bases, with 12 bases left between them. The CDR3, as DNA: TGTGCCAGCAGCTTAGGTGGGGTCGGGGCCTACGAGCAGTACTTC. Translation: CASSLGGVGAYEQYF.

This chain connects TRBV6-1 to TRBJ2-3; D call uncertain. This CDR3 region has 13 residues. Germline V lookup: CDR1 MNHNS, CDR2 SASEGT. V was pared by 6 bases and J by 1 base, with 8 bases between. In DNA, the CDR3 is TGTGCCAGCAGGGCCCCTGGCACAGATACGCAGTATTTT. It codes for CASRAPGTDTQYF.

A remark on this clonotype: Germline and junction disagree at one end, which may indicate a read error. This chain links TRBV29-1 with TRBJ2-7; the D call may be TRBD1 or TRBD2 (5 bases each). The CDR3 sequence is 12 residues long. Per the germline V gene, CDR1 is SQVTM and CDR2 is ANQGSEA. CDR3 residues: CSAEGLGYEQHF. In DNA, the CDR3 is TGCAGCGCCGAGGGGCTAGGCTACGAGCAGCACTTC.

A few counts support this clonotype. This rearrangement joins TRBV29-1 to TRBJ1-4, with unresolved D. The germline V gene encodes CDR1 SQVTM and CDR2 ANQGSEA. The CDR3 sequence is 14 residues long. Trimming shortened V by 6 bases and J by 6 bases, and 17 bases separated the two germline ends. DNA of the CDR3: TGCAGCGTGGTACCGGGCCCTACGGATGAAAAACTGTTTTTT. Its protein product is CSVVPGPTDEKLFF.

The chain combines TRBV30 with TRBJ1-3; 12 nucleotides align to TRBD1. V lost 5 bases, J lost 6 bases, and 5 bases stayed unmatched. The CDR3 is 14 residues long. Germline-derived CDR1 and CDR2 are GTSNPN and SVGIG (reference sequence). For the CDR3, the DNA is TGTGCCTGGGGGACAGGGGGCATGGAAAACACCATATATTTT. Translation gives CAWGTGGMENTIYF. The full variable domain, rest sourced from reference TRBV30 and TRBJ1-3, is SQTIHQWPATLVQPVGSPLSLECTVEGTSNPNLYWYRQAAGRGLQLLFYSVGIGQISSEVPQNLSASRPQDRQFILSSKKLLLSDSGFYLCAWGTGGMENTIYFGEGSWLTVV.

This clonotype appeared many times. The J gene is TRBJ2-1, the V gene TRBV2, with D possibly matching TRBD1 (5 bases). Germline V gene lookup returns CDR1 SNHLY and CDR2 FYNNEI. Between the trimmed V and J ends, which lost 6 bases and 0 bases, there was a span of 9 bases. The CDR3 is made up of 14 amino acids. The CDR3 DNA follows: TGTGCCAGCAGGCAGGGTAGCTCCTACAATGAGCAGTTCTTC. This codes for CASRQGSSYNEQFF.

This clonotype was picked up many times. V and J are TRBV12-3 or TRBV12-4 and TRBJ2-3; 7 bases match TRBD1. The CDR3 consists of 15 residues. J lost 2 bases, V lost 5 bases, and 7 bases had no gene match. The CDR3 reads CASSDGDSHTDTQYF. The CDR3 nucleotides read TGTGCCAGCAGTGACGGGGACAGTCACACAGATACGCAGTATTTT.

The CDR3 is CASTRLAGGPETQYF. The CDR3 nucleotides are TGTGCCAGCACCCGACTAGCGGGAGGGCCTGAGACCCAGTACTTC. The chain is built from TRBV28 and TRBJ2-5; TRBD2 agrees at 14 bases. The V segment lost 7 bases and the J segment 5 bases; nucleotides outside the gene matches: 6. The CDR3 covers 15 residues. From germline, CDR1 is MDHEN and CDR2 SYDVKM.

This clonotype was counted ten times or more. V usage is TRBV6-1 and J usage is TRBJ1-4, with 11 bases that match TRBD1. The CDR3 runs to 16 residues. Per germline, CDR1 MNHNS and CDR2 SASEGT. Losses at the gene ends were 5 bases for V and 7 bases for J; bases not matched to a gene: 9. The CDR3 DNA reads as TGTGCCAGCAGTCAATCACGGACAGGGGGCACTGAAAAACTGTTTTTT. It encodes CASSQSRTGGTEKLFF.

The V and J genes are TRBV25-1 and TRBJ1-2; D is unclear. The V end was cut by 5 bases, the J end by 4 bases, with 17 bases between. This CDR3 is 15 amino acids long. Germline CDR1 reads MGHDK; CDR2 reads SYGVNS. CDR3 DNA sequence: TGTGCCAGCAGTTTTGGATCGGCAGGACGCTATGGCTACACCTTC. Amino acid sequence: CASSFGSAGRYGYTF.

The chain is built from TRBV20-1 and TRBJ2-2; D is ambiguous. From germline, CDR1 is DFQATT and CDR2 SNEGSKA (reference sequence). With 0 bases removed from V and 1 base from J, the gap between germline ends came to 9 bases. The length of the CDR3 is 15 residues. The CDR3 here is CSARDLGGNTGELFF. CDR3 in DNA: TGCAGTGCTAGAGATCTTGGTGGGAACACCGGGGAGCTGTTTTTT.

In this sample, this clonotype turned up a few times. This sequence joins TRBV11-2 and TRBJ2-6; D may match TRBD1 or TRBD2 (6 bases each). Germline V CDR1 and CDR2: SGHAT, FQNNGV. The CDR3 runs 16 residues. Trimming shortened V by 6 bases and J by 4 bases, and 16 bases separated the two germline ends. In DNA, the CDR3 is TGTGCCAGCAGACAACTTACGGGGGCCGGGGCCAACGTCCTGACTTTC. Its protein product is CASRQLTGAGANVLTF.

At least ten counts were recorded for this clonotype. V and J are TRBV3-1 and TRBJ1-5; 9 bases align to TRBD1. The J segment lost 5 bases and the V segment lost 5 bases, leaving 13 bases of the junction unmatched. This CDR3 is built from 17 residues. From germline, CDR1 is LGHDT and CDR2 YNNKEL (reference sequence). CDR3 residues: CASSSDSGGQGDQPQHF. CDR3 nucleotides: TGTGCCAGCAGCTCTGACTCGGGGGGACAGGGTGATCAGCCCCAGCATTTT.

V gene TRBV20-1 combines with J gene TRBJ1-5; TRBD1 is a possible D gene (5 bases). The CDR3 totals 16 residues. The germline V and J ends were trimmed by 5 bases and 0 bases, with 17 bases remaining between them. CDR1 DFQATT and CDR2 SNEGSKA come from the germline V gene (reference sequence). CDR3 coding DNA: TGCAGTGCTGGACCACTGAGGGACGATAGCAATCAGCCCCAGCATTTT. Translated, it gives CSAGPLRDDSNQPQHF.

This clonotype was detected many times. This chain uses TRBV12-3 or TRBV12-4 with TRBJ1-1, with a possible D match to TRBD1 (5 bases). The CDR3 has 13 amino acids. V shed 6 bases and J shed 1 base, with 9 bases lying between them. The CDR3 here is CASSFGQNTEAFF. The CDR3 DNA reads as TGTGCCAGCAGCTTCGGACAGAACACTGAAGCTTTCTTT.

J is TRBJ2-5 and V is TRBV20-1; TRBD2 might be the D (5 bases). V dropped 2 bases and J dropped 5 bases, with 18 bases sitting between them. The germline gives CDR1 DFQATT, CDR2 SNEGSKA (reference sequence). The CDR3 is 15 amino acids. CDR3 loop: CSARWVYPRGETQYF. The CDR3, as DNA: TGCAGTGCTAGATGGGTTTACCCACGCGGGGAGACCCAGTACTTC.

This clonotype has just a few counts. The rearrangement joins TRBV12-3 or TRBV12-4 to TRBJ1-2, with 8 bases fitting TRBD1. CDR3 length: 13 residues. The junction had 4 bases not matched to a gene; V was cut back by 3 bases and J by 7 bases. The CDR3 sequence: CASSLDRVSGYTF. For the CDR3, the DNA is TGTGCCAGCAGTTTGGACAGGGTATCTGGCTACACCTTC.

The CDR3 sequence: CASSVRDGPSEGYTF. For the CDR3, the DNA is TGTGCCAGCAGTGTTCGGGACGGACCATCGGAAGGCTACACCTTC. V and J are TRBV2 and TRBJ1-2; a weak D match, TRBD1 (5 bases). Trimming cost V 4 bases and J 8 bases, with 20 bases left between them. Germline V gene sequence: CDR1 SNHLY, CDR2 FYNNEI. The CDR3 is made up of 15 amino acids.

V is TRBV19 and J is TRBJ1-2; D possibly corresponds to TRBD1 (6 bases). Trimming left V 3 bases short and J 2 bases short, with 10 bases between. Germline V gene data show CDR1 as LNHDA and CDR2 as SQIVND (reference sequence). CDR3 length equals 14 residues. The CDR3 loop reads CASSIGQRNYGYTF. DNA of the CDR3: TGTGCCAGTAGTATCGGACAGAGAAACTATGGCTACACCTTC.

Here the CDR3 reads CASSRPGQTGGEQFF. CDR3 nucleotides: TGTGCCAGCAGCCGGCCGGGACAGACGGGCGGTGAGCAGTTCTTC. The V and J genes are TRBV5-6 and TRBJ2-1; 7 bases align to TRBD1. Trimming at V came to 4 bases and at J to 9 bases, leaving 13 bases not matched to a gene. The germline gives CDR1 SGHDT, CDR2 YYEEEE. CDR3 size: 15 residues.

The chain couples TRBV19 to TRBJ2-1; D is undetermined. The CDR3 contains 12 residues. Germline assignment: CDR1 LNHDA and CDR2 SQIVND (reference sequence). V dropped 6 bases and J dropped 9 bases, with 12 bases sitting between them. The CDR3 here is CASRIPNGEQFF. The CDR3 nucleotides are TGTGCCAGTAGAATCCCTAATGGTGAGCAGTTCTTC. Based on the CDR3 plus reference TRBV19 and TRBJ2-1, the full variable domain is DGGITQSPKYLFRKEGQNVTLSCEQNLNHDAMYWYRQDPGQGLRLIYYSQIVNDFQKGDIAEGYSVSREKKESFPLTVTSAQKNPTAFYLCASRIPNGEQFFGPGTRLTVL.

This sequence joins TRBV24-1 and TRBJ2-1; D perhaps matches TRBD1 (7 bases). Per germline, CDR1 KGHDR and CDR2 SFDVKD. V gave up 2 bases and J gave up 1 base, with 11 bases separating them. The CDR3 runs 16 residues. As DNA, the CDR3 is TGTGCCACCAGTGATTCGACAGGGAGGTCCTACAATGAGCAGTTCTTC. Amino acids: CATSDSTGRSYNEQFF.

This clonotype was detected ten times or more. The rearrangement uses TRBV5-1 and TRBJ2-3, with a tentative D call TRBD1 (6 bases). Germline V gives CDR1 SGHRS, CDR2 YFSETQ. V was trimmed by 4 bases and J by 4 bases, leaving 16 bases between them. CDR3 length: 15 residues. The CDR3 protein is CASSLDGTSSDTQYF. CDR3 DNA: TGCGCCAGCAGCCTAGACGGGACAAGCTCAGATACGCAGTATTTT.

The chain recombines TRBV20-1 with TRBJ1-5; D is unclear. The CDR3 is 14 residues long. Germline V gives CDR1 DFQATT, CDR2 SNEGSKA (reference sequence). V was shortened by 3 bases and J by 5 bases, with 14 bases between the two germline ends. CDR3 sequence: CSASGNGEYQPQHF. The CDR3 coding sequence is TGCAGTGCTAGCGGTAATGGGGAATATCAGCCCCAGCATTTT.

As regards this clonotype: The junction shows a germline mismatch at one end, possibly a read error. This chain joins TRBV27 and TRBJ1-4; D perhaps matches TRBD1 (5 bases). Germline V lookup: CDR1 MNHEY, CDR2 SMNVEV (reference sequence). The CDR3 runs to 16 residues. The CDR3 sequence is CASSYGSMGLNEKLVF. The DNA for the CDR3 is TGTGCCAGCAGTTATGGTTCGATGGGGCTAAATGAAAAACTGGTTTTT.

The chain couples TRBV29-1 to TRBJ2-1; D uncertain. The CDR3 runs 14 residues. Germline V CDR1 and CDR2: SQVTM, ANQGSEA. V gave up 3 bases and J gave up 3 bases, with 12 bases separating them. CDR3 sequence: CSVDVTGLYNEQFF. CDR3 in DNA: TGCAGCGTTGACGTAACCGGGCTCTACAATGAGCAGTTCTTC.